This is a list of T cell receptor beta chains from one sample in a study of cytomegalovirus exposure and HLA in healthy donors. This table comes from immunoSEQ multiplex PCR, and its TCRdb copy is limited to in-frame clones, with some not included. The sample carries 55,000 to 70,000 clones, about 77% recorded once. Sequencing input: PBMCs. These receptors came from a woman aged 30 to 39 in good health and CMV-seronegative. CDR3s include the opening cysteine and the closing phenylalanine or tryptophan. A D gene is named only where the DNA matches it firmly. Rows may omit the clone size; those that give it use once, few, many or a size class.

V gene	D gene	CDR3 length	J gene	clone size	CDR3 DNA	CDR3 protein
TRBV7-8	.	18	TRBJ2-1	.	TGTGCCAGCAGCTCAACCGCGGTGGGTGGACGTCCCGGGGATGAGCAGTTCTTC	CASSSTAVGGRPGDEQFF
TRBV5-1	.	16	TRBJ2-1	.	TGCGCCAGCAGCGTTCCTTCTAACAGGCCCAAGGGTGAGCAGTTCTTC	CASSVPSNRPKGEQFF
TRBV2	.	16	TRBJ2-4	.	TGTGCCAGCAGTGGCCCACATTCGGGTGCCAAAAACATTCAGTACTTC	CASSGPHSGAKNIQYF
TRBV7-9	TRBD1	17	TRBJ1-2	.	TGTGCCAGCAGCCTCGGGACAGGGGACACTCCCCCCTATGGCTACACCTTC	CASSLGTGDTPPYGYTF
TRBV5-6	.	13	TRBJ2-5	.	TGTGCCAGCAGTCCTCGACAGCGAGAGACCCAGTACTTC	CASSPRQRETQYF
TRBV6-4	TRBD2	15	TRBJ2-1	.	TGTGCCAGCAGTATCCTAGCGGGAAGAGGCAATGAGCAGTTCTTC	CASSILAGRGNEQFF
TRBV7-6	TRBD1	18	TRBJ2-2	.	TGTGCCAGCAGCCTCCGGGGGGTGGACAGGGGAGCCACCGGGGAGCTGTTTTTT	CASSLRGVDRGATGELFF
TRBV6-1	.	17	TRBJ1-2	.	TGTGCCAGCAGTGAAGTTGGTACTGCATGGGGAACTAGTGGCTACACCTTC	CASSEVGTAWGTSGYTF
TRBV28	TRBD2	19	TRBJ2-3	once	TGTGCCAGCAGTTTTCCCCTTACTAGCGGGAGAAGGGTCGGAGATACGCAGTATTTT	CASSFPLTSGRRVGDTQYF
TRBV11-3	TRBD2	16	TRBJ2-2	.	TGTGCCAGCAGCCTTCCAGGACTAGCGGGAGAGGGGGAGCTGTTTTTT	CASSLPGLAGEGELFF
TRBV9	.	12	TRBJ1-3	.	TGTGCCTGTACAGACTCTGGAAACACCATATATTTT	CACTDSGNTIYF
TRBV28	TRBD2	14	TRBJ2-1	.	TGTGCCAGCAAGAATAGCGGGAGTTACAATGAGCAGTTCTTC	CASKNSGSYNEQFF
TRBV7-8	.	12	TRBJ1-2	few	TGTGCCAGCAGCTTAGAAAGCTCCGGCTACACCTTC	CASSLESSGYTF
TRBV6-5	TRBD2	14	TRBJ2-7	.	TGTGCCAGCAGTTATGGCGGGAGTGTCTACGAGCAGTACTTC	CASSYGGSVYEQYF
TRBV30	TRBD2	16	TRBJ2-1	.	TGTGCCTGGAGTGTACTCGGCGGGAGCTCCTACAATGAGCAGTTCTTC	CAWSVLGGSSYNEQFF
TRBV28	.	16	TRBJ1-4	.	TGTGCCAGCAGTTTTTACGAGGGGGCAACTAATGAAAAACTGTTTTTT	CASSFYEGATNEKLFF
TRBV10-3	.	13	TRBJ1-1	.	TGTGCCATCAGTGATTATAGGAACACTGAAGCTTTCTTT	CAISDYRNTEAFF
TRBV28	TRBD1	16	TRBJ2-3	.	TGTGCCAGCAGTCTTCGGACAGGGGGTCGGACAGATACGCAGTATTTT	CASSLRTGGRTDTQYF
TRBV19	TRBD1	15	TRBJ1-5	few	TGTGCCAGTAATTACAGGGGGAATAGCAATCAGCCCCAGCATTTT	CASNYRGNSNQPQHF
TRBV5-6	.	13	TRBJ1-2	.	TGTGCCAGCAGCTTGGGACAGTACTATGGCTACACCTTC	CASSLGQYYGYTF
TRBV6-1	.	15	TRBJ1-1	.	TGTGCCAGCAGTGAAGCACAGGGAAAGAACACTGAAGCCTTCTTT	CASSEAQGKNTEAFF